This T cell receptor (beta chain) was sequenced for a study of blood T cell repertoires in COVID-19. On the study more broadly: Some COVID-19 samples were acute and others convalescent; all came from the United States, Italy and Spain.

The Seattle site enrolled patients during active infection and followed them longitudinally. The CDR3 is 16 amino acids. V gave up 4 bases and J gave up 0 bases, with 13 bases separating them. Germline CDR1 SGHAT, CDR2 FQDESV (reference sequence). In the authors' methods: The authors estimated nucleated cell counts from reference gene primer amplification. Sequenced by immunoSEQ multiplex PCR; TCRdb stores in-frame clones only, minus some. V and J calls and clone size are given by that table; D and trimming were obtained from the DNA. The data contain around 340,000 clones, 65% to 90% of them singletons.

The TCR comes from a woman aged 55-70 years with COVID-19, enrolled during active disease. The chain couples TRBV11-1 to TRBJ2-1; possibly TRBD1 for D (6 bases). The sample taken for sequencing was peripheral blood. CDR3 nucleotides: TGTGCCAGCAGCTCCACCGAAGGGGGCTCCTACAATGAGCAGTTCTTC. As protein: CASSSTEGGSYNEQFF.